Described below is a single T cell receptor (beta chain) sequence and its context. No antigen is known for it. Both 60 Vbeta primers and 13 Jbeta primers went into the PCR. Assay used: immunoSEQ multiplex PCR; TCRdb lists only in-frame clones, some missing. The sample lists tens of thousands of clones; approximately 80% were seen once. This entry belongs to a study of cytomegalovirus exposure and HLA in healthy donors. Study background: As an earlier analysis found, around 200 million T cells yielded about 120 million unique TCR beta sequences.

Study findings and constraints: Accurate prediction of most subjects' HLA-A and HLA-B alleles from TCR beta sequences was reported. Cytomegalovirus status, reportedly, was diagnosed with high specificity and sensitivity by the classifier.

The CDR3 covers 14 residues. The ends were cut back, 6 bases at V and 1 base at J, with 10 bases in the middle. CDR1 is MNHEY and CDR2 is SMNVEV in the germline V gene (reference sequence). The chain uses TRBV27 and TRBJ1-5; D call uncertain. Sequencing input: PBMCs. This clonotype originated in a woman aged 25 to 39 in good health and CMV-seronegative. The CDR3 reads CASRFAESNQPQHF. DNA for the CDR3: TGTGCCAGCAGGTTCGCAGAAAGCAATCAGCCCCAGCATTTT.